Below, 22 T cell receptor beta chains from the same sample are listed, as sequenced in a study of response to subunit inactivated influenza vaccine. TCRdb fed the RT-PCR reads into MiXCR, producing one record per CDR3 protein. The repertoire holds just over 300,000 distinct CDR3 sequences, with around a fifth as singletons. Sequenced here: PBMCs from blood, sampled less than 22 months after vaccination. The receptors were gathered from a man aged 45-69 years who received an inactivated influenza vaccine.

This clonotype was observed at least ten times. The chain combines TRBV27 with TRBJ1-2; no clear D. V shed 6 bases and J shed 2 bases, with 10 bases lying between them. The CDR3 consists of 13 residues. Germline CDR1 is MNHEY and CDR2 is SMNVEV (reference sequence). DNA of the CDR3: TGTGCCAGCAGCCGAGACGGCAACTATGGCTACACCTTC. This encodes CASSRDGNYGYTF.

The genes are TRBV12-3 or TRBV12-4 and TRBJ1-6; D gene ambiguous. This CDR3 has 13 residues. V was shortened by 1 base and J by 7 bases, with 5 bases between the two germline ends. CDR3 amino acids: CASSLEENSPLHF. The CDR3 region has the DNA TGTGCCAGCAGTTTAGAAGAGAATTCACCCCTCCACTTT.

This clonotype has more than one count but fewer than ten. CDR3 loop: CASSPSGTGGNSPLHF. In DNA, the CDR3 is TGTGCCAGCTCACCATCGGGAACAGGTGGGAATTCACCCCTCCACTTT. The chain carries TRBV18 and TRBJ1-6, with a possible D match to TRBD1 (5 bases). Per germline, CDR1 KGHSH and CDR2 LQKENI. The CDR3 totals 16 residues. V was cut by 2 bases and J by 7 bases, with 15 bases left in between.

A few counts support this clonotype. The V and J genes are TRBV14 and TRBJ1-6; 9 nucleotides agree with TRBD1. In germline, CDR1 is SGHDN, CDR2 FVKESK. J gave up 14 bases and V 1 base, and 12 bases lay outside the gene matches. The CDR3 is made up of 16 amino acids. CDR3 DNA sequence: TGTGCCAGCAGCCAAGGCGGCTCGACAGGGGGTAGGTCCCTCCACTTT. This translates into CASSQGGSTGGRSLHF. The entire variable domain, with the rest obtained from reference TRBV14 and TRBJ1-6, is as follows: EAGVTQFPSHSVIEKGQTVTLRCDPISGHDNLYWYRRVMGKEIKFLLHFVKESKQDESGMPNNRFLAERTGGTYSTLKVQPAELEDSGVYFCASSQGGSTGGRSLHFGNGTRLTVT.

The CDR3 DNA sequence: TGCAGTGCTAGAGTACGGGGTGGAAGGAATCAGCCCCAGCATTTT. This encodes CSARVRGGRNQPQHF. The V call is TRBV20-1, the J call TRBJ1-5; D is ambiguous. V lost 1 base, J lost 4 bases, and 14 bases lay in between. The CDR3 has 15 residues. The germline V gene has CDR1 DFQATT and CDR2 SNEGSKA (reference sequence).

CDR3 sequence: CASTPQGGYYGYTF. The CDR3 bases are TGTGCCAGCACTCCACAGGGAGGGTACTATGGCTACACCTTC. This sequence joins TRBV7-2 and TRBJ1-2; D is perhaps TRBD1 (6 bases). From germline, CDR1 is SGHTA and CDR2 FQGNSA. This CDR3 has 14 amino acids. With 7 bases removed from V and 3 bases from J, the gap between germline ends came to 15 bases. Full variable domain (rest looked up from reference TRBV7-2 and TRBJ1-2): GAGVSQSPSNKVTEKGKDVELRCDPISGHTALYWYRQSLGQGLEFLIYFQGNSAPDKSGLPSDRFSAERTGGSVSTLTIQRTQQEDSAVYLCASTPQGGYYGYTFGSGTRLTVV.

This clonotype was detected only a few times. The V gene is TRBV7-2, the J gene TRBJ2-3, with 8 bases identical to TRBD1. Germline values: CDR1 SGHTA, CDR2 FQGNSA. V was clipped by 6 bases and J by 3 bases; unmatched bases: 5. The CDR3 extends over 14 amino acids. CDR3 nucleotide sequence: TGTGCCAGCAGTGGTACAGGGGGAACAGATACGCAGTATTTT. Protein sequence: CASSGTGGTDTQYF.

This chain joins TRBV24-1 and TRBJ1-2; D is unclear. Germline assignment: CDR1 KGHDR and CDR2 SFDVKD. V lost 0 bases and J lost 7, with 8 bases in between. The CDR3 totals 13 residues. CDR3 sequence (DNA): TGTGCCACCAGTGATTTGCCCTGGGGTGGCTACACCTTC. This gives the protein CATSDLPWGGYTF.

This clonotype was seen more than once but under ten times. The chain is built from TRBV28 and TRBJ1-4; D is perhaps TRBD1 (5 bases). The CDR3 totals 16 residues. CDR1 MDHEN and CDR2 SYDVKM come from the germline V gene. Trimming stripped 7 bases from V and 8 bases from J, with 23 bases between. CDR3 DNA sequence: TGTGCCAGCACCACGGGGCAAAGAAGGGTCGAAGAAAAACTGTTTTTT. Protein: CASTTGQRRVEEKLFF.

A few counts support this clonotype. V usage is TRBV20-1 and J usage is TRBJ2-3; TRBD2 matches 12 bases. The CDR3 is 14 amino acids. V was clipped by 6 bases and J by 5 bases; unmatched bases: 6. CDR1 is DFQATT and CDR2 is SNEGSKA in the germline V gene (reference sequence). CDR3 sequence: CSARLAGVIDTQYF. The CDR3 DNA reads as TGCAGTGCCCGACTAGCGGGAGTTATAGATACGCAGTATTTT.

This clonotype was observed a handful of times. CDR3 DNA sequence: TGTGCCAGCAGCCGAGGAGGCGGGGACACCGGGGAGCTGTTTTTT. Amino acids: CASSRGGGDTGELFF. J is TRBJ2-2 and V is TRBV7-9; maybe TRBD2 (6 bases). V was shortened by 5 bases and J by 3 bases, with 13 bases between the two germline ends. CDR3 length: 15 amino acids. Germline loops: CDR1 SEHNR, CDR2 FQNEAQ (reference sequence).

CDR3 protein: CSARPGQGADYTF. Written as DNA, the CDR3 is TGCAGTGCTAGACCGGGACAGGGGGCCGACTACACCTTC. The J gene is TRBJ1-2, the V gene TRBV20-1; 12 nucleotides match TRBD1. V dropped 2 bases and J dropped 10; count of bases not matched to a gene: 5. The CDR3 is 13 residues long. Germline V gene data show CDR1 as DFQATT and CDR2 as SNEGSKA (reference sequence).

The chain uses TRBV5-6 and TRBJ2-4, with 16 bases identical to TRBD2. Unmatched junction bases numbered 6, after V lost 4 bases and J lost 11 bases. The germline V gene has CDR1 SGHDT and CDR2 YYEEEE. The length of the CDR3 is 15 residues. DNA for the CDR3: TGTGCCAGCAGCGAGGGACTAGCGGGAGGGCGAGTTCAGTACTTC. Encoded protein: CASSEGLAGGRVQYF.

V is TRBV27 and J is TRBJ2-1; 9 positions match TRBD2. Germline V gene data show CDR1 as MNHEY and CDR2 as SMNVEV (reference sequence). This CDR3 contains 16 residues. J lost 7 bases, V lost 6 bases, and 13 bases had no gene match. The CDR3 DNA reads TGTGCCAGCAGCCCGCTGCTTAGCGGGGGTCCAAATGAGCAGTTCTTC. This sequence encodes CASSPLLSGGPNEQFF.

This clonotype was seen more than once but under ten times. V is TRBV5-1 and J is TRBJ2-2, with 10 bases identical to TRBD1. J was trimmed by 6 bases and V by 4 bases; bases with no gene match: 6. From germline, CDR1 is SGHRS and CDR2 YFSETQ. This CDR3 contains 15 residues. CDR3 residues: CASSITGTGAGELFF. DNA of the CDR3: TGCGCCAGCAGCATCACCGGGACAGGGGCCGGGGAGCTGTTTTTT.

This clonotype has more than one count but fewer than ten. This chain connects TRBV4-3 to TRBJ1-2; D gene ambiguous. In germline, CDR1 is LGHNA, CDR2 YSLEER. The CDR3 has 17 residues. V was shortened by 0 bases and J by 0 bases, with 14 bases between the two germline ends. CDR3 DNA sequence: TGCGCCAGCAGCCAAGAGGTGCAGTCCCTAGCTAACTATGGCTACACCTTC. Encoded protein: CASSQEVQSLANYGYTF.

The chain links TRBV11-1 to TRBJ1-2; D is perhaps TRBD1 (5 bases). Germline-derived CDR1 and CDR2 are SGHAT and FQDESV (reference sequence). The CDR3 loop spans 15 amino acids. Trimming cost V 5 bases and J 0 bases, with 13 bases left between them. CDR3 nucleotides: TGTGCCAGCAGCCGGGGGACGGTGTCTAACTATGGCTACACCTTC. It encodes CASSRGTVSNYGYTF.

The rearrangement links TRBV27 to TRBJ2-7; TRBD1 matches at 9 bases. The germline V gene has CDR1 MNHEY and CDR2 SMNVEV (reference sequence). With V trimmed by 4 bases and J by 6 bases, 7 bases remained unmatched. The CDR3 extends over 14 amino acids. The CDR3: CASSYSGQGGEQYF. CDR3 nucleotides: TGTGCCAGCAGTTATTCGGGACAGGGAGGCGAGCAGTACTTC.

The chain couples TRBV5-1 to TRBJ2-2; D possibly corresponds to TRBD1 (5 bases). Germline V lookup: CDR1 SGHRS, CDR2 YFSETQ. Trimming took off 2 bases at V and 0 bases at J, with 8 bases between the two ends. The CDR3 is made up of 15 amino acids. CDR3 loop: CASSLLTANTGELFF. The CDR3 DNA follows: TGCGCCAGCAGCTTACTGACAGCGAACACCGGGGAGCTGTTTTTT. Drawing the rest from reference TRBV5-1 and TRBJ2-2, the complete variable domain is KAGVTQTPRYLIKTRGQQVTLSCSPISGHRSVSWYQQTPGQGLQFLFEYFSETQRNKGNFPGRFSGRQFSNSRSEMNVSTLELGDSALYLCASSLLTANTGELFFGEGSRLTVL.

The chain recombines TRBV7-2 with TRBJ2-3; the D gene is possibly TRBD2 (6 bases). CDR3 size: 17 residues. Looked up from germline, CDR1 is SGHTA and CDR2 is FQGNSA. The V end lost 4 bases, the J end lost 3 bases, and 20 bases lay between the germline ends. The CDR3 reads CASSYTPGGAWTDTQYF. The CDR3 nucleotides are TGTGCCAGCAGCTACACCCCCGGGGGTGCATGGACAGATACGCAGTATTTT.

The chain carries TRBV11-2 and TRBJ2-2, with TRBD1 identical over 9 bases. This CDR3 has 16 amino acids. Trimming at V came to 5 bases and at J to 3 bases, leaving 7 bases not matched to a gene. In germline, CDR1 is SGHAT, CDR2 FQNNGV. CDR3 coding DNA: TGTGCCAGCAGCGCAACAGGGGGCGCGGACACCGGGGAGCTGTTTTTT. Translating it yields CASSATGGADTGELFF.

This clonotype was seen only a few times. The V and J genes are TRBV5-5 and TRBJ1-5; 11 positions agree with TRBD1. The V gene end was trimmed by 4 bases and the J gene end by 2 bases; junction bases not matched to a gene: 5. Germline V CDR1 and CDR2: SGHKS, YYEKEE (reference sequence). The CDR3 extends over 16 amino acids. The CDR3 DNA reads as TGTGCCAGCAGCCCATGGACAGGGGGCGGCAATCAGCCCCAGCATTTT. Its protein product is CASSPWTGGGNQPQHF.